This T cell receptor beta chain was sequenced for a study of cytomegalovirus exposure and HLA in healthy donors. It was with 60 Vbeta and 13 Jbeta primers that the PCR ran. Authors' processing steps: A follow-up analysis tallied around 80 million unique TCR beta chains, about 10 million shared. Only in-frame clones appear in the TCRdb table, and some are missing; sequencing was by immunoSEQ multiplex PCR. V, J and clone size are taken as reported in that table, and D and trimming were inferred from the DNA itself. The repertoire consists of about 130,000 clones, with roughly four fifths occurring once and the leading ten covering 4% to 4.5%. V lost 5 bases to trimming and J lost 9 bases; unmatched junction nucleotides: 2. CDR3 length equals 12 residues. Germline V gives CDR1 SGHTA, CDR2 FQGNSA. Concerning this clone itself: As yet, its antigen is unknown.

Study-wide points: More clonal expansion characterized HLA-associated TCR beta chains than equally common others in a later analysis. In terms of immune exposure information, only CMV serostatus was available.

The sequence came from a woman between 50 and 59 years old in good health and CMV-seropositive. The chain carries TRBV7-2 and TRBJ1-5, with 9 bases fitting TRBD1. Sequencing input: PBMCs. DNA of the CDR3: TGTGCCAGCAGCATGGACAGGGGGCCCCAGCATTTT. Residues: CASSMDRGPQHF.